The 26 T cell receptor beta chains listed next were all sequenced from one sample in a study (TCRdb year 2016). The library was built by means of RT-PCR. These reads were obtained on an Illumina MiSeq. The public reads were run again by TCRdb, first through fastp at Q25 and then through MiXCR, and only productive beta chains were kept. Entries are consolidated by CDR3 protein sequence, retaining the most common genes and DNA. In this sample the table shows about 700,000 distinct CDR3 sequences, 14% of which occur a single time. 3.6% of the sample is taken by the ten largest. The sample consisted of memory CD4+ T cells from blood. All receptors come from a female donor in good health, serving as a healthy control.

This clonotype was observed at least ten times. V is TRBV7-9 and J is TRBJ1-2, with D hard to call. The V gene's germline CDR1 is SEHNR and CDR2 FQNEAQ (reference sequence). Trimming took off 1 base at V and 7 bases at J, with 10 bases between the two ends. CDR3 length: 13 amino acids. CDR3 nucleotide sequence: TGTGCCAGCAGCTTAGGGTTCCTGGTTGGCTACACCTTC. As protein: CASSLGFLVGYTF.

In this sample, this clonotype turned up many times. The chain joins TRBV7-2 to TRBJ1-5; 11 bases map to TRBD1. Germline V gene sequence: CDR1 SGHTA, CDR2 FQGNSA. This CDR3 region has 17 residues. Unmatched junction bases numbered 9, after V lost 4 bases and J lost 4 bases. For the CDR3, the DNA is TGTGCCAGCAGCTACCCCCGAGGGACAGGGGGGAATCAGCCCCAGCATTTT. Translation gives CASSYPRGTGGNQPQHF.

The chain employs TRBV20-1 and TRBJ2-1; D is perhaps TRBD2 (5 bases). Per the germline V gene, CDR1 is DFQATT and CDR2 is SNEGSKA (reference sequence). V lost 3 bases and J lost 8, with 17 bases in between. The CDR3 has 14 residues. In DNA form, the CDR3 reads TGCAGTGCTAGTGGCCTAGAGGGAGTGTATGAGCAGTTCTTC. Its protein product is CSASGLEGVYEQFF.

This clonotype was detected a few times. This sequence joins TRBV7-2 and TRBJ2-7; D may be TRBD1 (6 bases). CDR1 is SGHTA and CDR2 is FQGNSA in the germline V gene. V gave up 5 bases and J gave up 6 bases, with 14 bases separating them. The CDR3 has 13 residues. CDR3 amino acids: CASSPGTRREQYF. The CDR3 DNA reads TGTGCCAGCAGCCCAGGGACAAGGCGCGAGCAGTACTTC.

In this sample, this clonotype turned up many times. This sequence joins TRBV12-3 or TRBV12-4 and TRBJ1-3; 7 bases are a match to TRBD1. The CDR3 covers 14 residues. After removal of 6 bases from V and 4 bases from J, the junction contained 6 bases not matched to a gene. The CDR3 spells CASRAGTEGNTIYF. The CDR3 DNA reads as TGTGCCAGCAGAGCCGGGACAGAAGGAAACACCATATATTTT.

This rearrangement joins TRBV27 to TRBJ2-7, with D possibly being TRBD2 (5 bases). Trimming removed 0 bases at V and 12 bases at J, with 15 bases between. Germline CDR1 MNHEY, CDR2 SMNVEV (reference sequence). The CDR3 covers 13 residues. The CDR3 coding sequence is TGTGCCAGCAGTTTATCGGACTTCTCGGGTCGGTACTTC. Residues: CASSLSDFSGRYF.

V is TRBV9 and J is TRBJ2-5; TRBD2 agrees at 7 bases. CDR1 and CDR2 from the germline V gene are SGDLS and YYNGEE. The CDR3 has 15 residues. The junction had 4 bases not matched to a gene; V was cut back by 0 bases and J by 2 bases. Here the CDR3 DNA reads TGTGCCAGCAGCGTAGGGGGGGGAGGGCAAGAGACCCAGTACTTC. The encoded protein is CASSVGGGGQETQYF.

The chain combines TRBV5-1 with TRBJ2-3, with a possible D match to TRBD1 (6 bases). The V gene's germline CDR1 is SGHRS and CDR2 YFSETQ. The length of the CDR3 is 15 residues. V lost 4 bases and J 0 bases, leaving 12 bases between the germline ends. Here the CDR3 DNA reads TGCGCCAGCAGCACCACAGGGATGAGCACAGATACGCAGTATTTT. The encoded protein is CASSTTGMSTDTQYF.

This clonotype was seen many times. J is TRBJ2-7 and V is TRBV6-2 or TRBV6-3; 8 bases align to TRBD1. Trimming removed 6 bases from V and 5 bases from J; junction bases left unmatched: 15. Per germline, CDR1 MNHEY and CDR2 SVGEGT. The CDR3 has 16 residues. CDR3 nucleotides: TGTGCCAGCAGCCCCGTAACTCGACAGGGGATGAACGAGCAGTACTTC. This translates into CASSPVTRQGMNEQYF.

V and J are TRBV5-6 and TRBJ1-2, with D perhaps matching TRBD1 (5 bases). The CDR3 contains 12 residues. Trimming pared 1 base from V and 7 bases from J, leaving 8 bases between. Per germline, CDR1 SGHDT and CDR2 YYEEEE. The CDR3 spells CASSLFRAGYTF. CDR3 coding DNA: TGTGCCAGCAGCTTGTTCAGGGCTGGCTACACCTTC.

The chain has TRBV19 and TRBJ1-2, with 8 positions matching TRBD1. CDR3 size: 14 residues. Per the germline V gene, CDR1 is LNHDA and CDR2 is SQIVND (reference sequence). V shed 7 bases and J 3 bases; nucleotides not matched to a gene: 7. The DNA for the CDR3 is TGTGCCAGTACCAGGGGGCGCGTTGACTATGGCTACACCTTC. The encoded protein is CASTRGRVDYGYTF.

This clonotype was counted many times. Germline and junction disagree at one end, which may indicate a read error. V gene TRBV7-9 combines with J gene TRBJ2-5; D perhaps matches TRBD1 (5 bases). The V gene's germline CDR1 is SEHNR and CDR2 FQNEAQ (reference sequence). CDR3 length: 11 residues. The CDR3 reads CASSVDTPRDF. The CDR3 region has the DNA TGTGCCAGCAGCGTGGACACCCCCCGAGACTTC.

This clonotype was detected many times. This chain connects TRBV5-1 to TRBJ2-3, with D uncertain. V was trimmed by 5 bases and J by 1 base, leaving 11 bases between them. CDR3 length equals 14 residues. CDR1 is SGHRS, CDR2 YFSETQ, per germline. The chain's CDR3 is CASRSSVGTDTQYF. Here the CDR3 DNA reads TGCGCCAGCAGGTCGAGCGTAGGCACAGATACGCAGTATTTT.

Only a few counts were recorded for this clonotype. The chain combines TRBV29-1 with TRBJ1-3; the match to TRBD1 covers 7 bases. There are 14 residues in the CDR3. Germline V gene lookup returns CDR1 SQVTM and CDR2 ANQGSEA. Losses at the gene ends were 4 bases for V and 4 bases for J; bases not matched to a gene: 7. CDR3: CSVAEGAVGNTIYF. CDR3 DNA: TGCAGCGTTGCCGAGGGGGCTGTGGGAAACACCATATATTTT.

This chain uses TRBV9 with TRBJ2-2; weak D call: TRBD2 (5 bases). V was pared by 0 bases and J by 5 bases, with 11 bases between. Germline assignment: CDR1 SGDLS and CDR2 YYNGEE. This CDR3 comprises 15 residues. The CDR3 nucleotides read TGTGCCAGCAGCGTAGATCTGTCGGGGACCGGGGAGCTGTTTTTT. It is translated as CASSVDLSGTGELFF.

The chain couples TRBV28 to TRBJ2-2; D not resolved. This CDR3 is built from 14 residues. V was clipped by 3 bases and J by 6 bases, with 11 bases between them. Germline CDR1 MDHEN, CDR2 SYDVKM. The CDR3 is CASSLSGFAGELFF. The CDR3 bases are TGTGCCAGCAGTTTGTCTGGGTTCGCCGGGGAGCTGTTTTTT.

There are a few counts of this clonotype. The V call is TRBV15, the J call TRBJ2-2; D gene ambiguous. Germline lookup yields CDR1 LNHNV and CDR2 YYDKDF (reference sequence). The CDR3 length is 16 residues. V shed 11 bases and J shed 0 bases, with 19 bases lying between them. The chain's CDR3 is CAVSHLPATNTGELFF. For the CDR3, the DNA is TGTGCCGTCTCACACCTACCCGCAACGAACACCGGGGAGCTGTTTTTT.

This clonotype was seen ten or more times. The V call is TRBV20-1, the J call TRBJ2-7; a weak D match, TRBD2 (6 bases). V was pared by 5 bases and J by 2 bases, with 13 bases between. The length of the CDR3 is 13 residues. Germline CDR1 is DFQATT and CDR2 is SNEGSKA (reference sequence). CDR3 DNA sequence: TGCAGTGCTCCTACTAGGAGGGCCTACGAGCAGTACTTC. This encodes CSAPTRRAYEQYF.

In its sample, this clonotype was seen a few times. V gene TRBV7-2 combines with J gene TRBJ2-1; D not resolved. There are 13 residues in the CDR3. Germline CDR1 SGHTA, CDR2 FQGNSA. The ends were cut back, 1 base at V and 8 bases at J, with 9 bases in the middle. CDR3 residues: CASSLGGIDEQFF. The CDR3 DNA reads TGTGCCAGCAGCTTAGGCGGTATCGATGAGCAGTTCTTC.

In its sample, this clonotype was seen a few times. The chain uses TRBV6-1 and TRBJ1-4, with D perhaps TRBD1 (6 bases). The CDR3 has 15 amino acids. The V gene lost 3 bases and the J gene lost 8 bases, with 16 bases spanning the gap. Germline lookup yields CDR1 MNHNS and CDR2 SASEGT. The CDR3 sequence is CASSDPGRGREKLFF. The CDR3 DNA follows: TGTGCCAGCAGTGACCCCGGCAGGGGTCGGGAAAAACTGTTTTTT.

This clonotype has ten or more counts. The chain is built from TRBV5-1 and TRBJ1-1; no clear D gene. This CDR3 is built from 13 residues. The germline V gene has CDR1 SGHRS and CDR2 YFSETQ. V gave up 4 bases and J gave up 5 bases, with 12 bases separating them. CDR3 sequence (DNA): TGCGCCAGCAGCGCCGGAAGGGTGACTGAAGCTTTCTTT. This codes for CASSAGRVTEAFF. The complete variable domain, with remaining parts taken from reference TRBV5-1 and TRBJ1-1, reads KAGVTQTPRYLIKTRGQQVTLSCSPISGHRSVSWYQQTPGQGLQFLFEYFSETQRNKGNFPGRFSGRQFSNSRSEMNVSTLELGDSALYLCASSAGRVTEAFFGQGTRLTVV.

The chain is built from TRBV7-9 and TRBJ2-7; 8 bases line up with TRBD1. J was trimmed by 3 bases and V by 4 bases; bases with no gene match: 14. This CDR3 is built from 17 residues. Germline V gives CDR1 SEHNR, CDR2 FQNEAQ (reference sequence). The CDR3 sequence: CASSSTRPGTGYYEQYF. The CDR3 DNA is TGTGCCAGCAGCTCGACCCGACCCGGGACAGGTTACTACGAGCAGTACTTC. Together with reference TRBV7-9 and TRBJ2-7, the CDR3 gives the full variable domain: DTGVSQNPRHKITKRGQNVTFRCDPISEHNRLYWYRQTLGQGPEFLTYFQNEAQLEKSRLLSDRFSAERPKGSFSTLEIQRTEQGDSAMYLCASSSTRPGTGYYEQYFGPGTRLTVT.

This CDR3 reads CASSDGALHF. CDR3 bases: TGCGCCAGCAGTGATGGGGCCCTCCACTTT. This chain links TRBV10-2 with TRBJ1-6; D unresolved. The CDR3 has 10 amino acids. The germline V gene encodes CDR1 WSHSY and CDR2 SAAADI. Trimming took 3 bases from V and 14 from J, leaving 5 bases between them.

CDR3 bases: TGCAGTGCTATCCCACAGGGGAGCCATCAGCCCCAGCATTTT. Its translation: CSAIPQGSHQPQHF. V and J are TRBV20-1 and TRBJ1-5; 7 bases are a match to TRBD1. The CDR3 spans 14 residues. Trimming took 4 bases from V and 5 from J; bases not matched to a gene: 8. Germline V gene sequence: CDR1 DFQATT, CDR2 SNEGSKA (reference sequence).

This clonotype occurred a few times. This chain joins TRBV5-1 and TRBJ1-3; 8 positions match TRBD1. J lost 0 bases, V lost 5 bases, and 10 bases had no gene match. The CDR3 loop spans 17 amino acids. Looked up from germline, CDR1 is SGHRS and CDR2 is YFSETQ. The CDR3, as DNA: TGCGCCAGCAGTATTCAGGGGGCCACAGCCTCTGGAAACACCATATATTTT. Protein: CASSIQGATASGNTIYF.

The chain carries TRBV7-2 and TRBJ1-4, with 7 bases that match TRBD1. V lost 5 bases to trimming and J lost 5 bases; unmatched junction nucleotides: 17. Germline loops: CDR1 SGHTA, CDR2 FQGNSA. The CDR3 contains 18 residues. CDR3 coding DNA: TGTGCCAGCAGCCGACGACAGGGAGCCCTCCTCCTAAATGAAAAACTGTTTTTT. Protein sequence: CASSRRQGALLLNEKLFF.